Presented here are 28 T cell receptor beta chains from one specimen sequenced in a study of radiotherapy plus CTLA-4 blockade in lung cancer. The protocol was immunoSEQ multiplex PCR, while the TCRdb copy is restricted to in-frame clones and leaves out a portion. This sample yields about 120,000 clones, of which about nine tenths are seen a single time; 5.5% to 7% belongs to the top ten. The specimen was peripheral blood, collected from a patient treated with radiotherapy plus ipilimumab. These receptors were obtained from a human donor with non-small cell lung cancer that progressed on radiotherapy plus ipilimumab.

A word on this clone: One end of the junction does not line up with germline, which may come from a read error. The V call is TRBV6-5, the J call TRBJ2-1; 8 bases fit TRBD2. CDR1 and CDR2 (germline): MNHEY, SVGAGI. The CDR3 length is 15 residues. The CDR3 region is CAGSYSSGQNNEQFF. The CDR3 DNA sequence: TGTGCCGGCAGTTACTCTAGCGGGCAGAACAATGAGCAGTTCTTC.

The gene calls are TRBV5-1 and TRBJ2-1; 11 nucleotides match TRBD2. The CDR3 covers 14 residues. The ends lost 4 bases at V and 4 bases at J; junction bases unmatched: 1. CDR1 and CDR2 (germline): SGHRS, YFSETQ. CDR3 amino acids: CASSRLAGYNEQFF. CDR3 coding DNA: TGCGCCAGCAGCCGACTAGCGGGATACAATGAGCAGTTCTTC.

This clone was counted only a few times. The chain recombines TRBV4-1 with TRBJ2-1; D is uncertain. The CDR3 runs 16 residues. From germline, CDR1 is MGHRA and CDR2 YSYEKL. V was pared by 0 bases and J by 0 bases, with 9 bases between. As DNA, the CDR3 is TGCGCCAGCAGCCAAGAGTTGGTGAGCTCCTACAATGAGCAGTTCTTC. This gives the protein CASSQELVSSYNEQFF.

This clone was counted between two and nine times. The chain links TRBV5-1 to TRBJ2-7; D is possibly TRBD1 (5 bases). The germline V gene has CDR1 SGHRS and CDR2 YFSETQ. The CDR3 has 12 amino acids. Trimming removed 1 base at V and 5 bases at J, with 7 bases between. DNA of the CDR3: TGCGCCAGCAGCTTGTTAGGGGACGAGCAGTACTTC. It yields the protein CASSLLGDEQYF.

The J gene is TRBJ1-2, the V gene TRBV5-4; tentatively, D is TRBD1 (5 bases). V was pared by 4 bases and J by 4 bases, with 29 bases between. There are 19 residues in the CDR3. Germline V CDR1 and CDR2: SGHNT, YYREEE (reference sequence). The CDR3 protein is CASSLGHRQLGAPGYGYTF. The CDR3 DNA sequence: TGTGCCAGCAGCCTTGGTCACCGGCAATTAGGGGCGCCGGGCTATGGCTACACCTTC.

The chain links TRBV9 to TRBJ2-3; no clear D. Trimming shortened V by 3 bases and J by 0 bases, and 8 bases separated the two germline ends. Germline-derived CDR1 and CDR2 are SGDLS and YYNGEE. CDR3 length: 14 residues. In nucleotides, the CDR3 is TGTGCCAGCAGCGCCCCCCAGAGCACAGATACGCAGTATTTT. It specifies CASSAPQSTDTQYF.

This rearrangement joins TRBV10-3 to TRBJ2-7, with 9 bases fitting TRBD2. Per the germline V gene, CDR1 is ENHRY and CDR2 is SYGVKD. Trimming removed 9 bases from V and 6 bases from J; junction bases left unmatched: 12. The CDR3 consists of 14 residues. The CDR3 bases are TGTGCCATTAGAAGCGGGCGGGAGGGGGGCGAGCAGTACTTC. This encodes CAIRSGREGGEQYF.

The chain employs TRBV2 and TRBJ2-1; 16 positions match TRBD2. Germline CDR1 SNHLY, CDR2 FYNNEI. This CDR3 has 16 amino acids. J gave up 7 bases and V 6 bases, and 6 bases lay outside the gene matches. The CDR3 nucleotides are TGTGCCAGCAGGGGACTAGCGGGAGGGTCGCTTAATGAGCAGTTCTTC. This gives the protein CASRGLAGGSLNEQFF.

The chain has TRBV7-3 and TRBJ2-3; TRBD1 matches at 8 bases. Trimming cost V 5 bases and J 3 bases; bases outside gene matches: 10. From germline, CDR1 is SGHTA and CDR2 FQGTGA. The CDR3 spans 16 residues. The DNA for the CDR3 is TGTGCCAGCAGCACCTCGACAGGGGTGGGTACAGATACGCAGTATTTT. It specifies CASSTSTGVGTDTQYF.

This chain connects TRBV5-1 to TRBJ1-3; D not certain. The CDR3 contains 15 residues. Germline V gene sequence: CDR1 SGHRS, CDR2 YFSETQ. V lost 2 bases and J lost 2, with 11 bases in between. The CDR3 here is CASSFDTSPGNTIYF. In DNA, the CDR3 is TGCGCCAGCAGCTTTGACACAAGCCCTGGAAACACCATATATTTT.

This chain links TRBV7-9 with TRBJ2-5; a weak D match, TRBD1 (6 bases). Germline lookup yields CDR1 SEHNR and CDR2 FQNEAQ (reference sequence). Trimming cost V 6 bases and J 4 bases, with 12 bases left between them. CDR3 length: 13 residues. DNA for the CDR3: TGTGCCAGCAGAGGACAGAAAGGAGAGACCCAGTACTTC. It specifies CASRGQKGETQYF.

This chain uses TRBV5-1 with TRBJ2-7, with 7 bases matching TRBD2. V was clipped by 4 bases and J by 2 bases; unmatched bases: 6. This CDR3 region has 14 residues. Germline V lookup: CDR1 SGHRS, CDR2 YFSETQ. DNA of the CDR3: TGCGCCAGCAGCGCGGGAGTGCAGGCCTACGAGCAGTACTTC. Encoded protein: CASSAGVQAYEQYF.

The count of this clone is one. The CDR3 loop is CASGLGRIGGYEQYF. CDR3 bases: TGTGCTAGTGGTTTAGGGCGGATTGGGGGTTACGAGCAGTACTTC. This sequence joins TRBV12-5 and TRBJ2-7; D is possibly TRBD1 or TRBD2 (5 bases each). Germline loops: CDR1 LGHNT, CDR2 FRNRAP. With 3 bases removed from V and 4 bases from J, the gap between germline ends came to 16 bases. This CDR3 has 15 residues.

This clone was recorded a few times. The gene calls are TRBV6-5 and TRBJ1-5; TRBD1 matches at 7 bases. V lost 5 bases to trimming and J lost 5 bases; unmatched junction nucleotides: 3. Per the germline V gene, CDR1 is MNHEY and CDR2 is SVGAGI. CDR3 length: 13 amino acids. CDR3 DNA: TGTGCCAGCAGTGGACAGGACGATCAGCCCCAGCATTTT. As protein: CASSGQDDQPQHF.

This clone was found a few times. CDR3 in DNA: TGTGCCAGCAGCTTAATGGGTGGGGGCTCTGGGGCCAACGTCCTGACTTTC. Encoded protein: CASSLMGGGSGANVLTF. The genes are TRBV7-9 and TRBJ2-6; D tentatively fits TRBD1 or TRBD2 (5 bases each). Trimming pared 2 bases from V and 0 bases from J, leaving 11 bases between. Germline CDR1 SEHNR, CDR2 FQNEAQ (reference sequence). The CDR3 is 17 amino acids.

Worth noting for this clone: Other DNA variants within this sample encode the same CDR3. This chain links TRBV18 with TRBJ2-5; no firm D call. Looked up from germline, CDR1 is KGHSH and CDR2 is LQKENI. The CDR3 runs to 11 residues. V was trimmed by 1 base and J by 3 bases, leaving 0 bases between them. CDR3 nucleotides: TGTGCCAGCTCACCACAAGAGACCCAGTACTTC. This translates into CASSPQETQYF. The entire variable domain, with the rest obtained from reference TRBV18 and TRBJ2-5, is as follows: NAGVMQNPRHLVRRRGQEARLRCSPMKGHSHVYWYRQLPEEGLKFMVYLQKENIIDESGMPKERFSAEFPKEGPSILRIQQVVRGDSAAYFCASSPQETQYFGPGTRLLVL.

This chain's CDR3 is CAALGVNEQFF. In nucleotides, the CDR3 is TGTGCGGCCCTGGGCGTGAATGAGCAGTTCTTC. The chain recombines TRBV6-5 with TRBJ2-1; unclear D gene. This CDR3 contains 11 residues. The germline CDR1 and CDR2 sequences are MNHEY and SVGAGI.

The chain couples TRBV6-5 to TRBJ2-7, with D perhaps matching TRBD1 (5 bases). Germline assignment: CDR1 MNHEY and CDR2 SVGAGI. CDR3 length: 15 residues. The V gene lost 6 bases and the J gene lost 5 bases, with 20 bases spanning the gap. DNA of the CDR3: TGTGCCAGCAGACCTAGGGGCCAGGGAAGGGACGAGCAGTACTTC. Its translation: CASRPRGQGRDEQYF.

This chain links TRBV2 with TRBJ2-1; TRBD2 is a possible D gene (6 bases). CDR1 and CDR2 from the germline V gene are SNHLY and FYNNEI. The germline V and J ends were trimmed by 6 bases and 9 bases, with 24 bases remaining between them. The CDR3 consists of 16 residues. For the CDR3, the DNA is TGTGCCAGCAGCCCGACTAGGGGCGTCTTGGGAGCTGAGCAGTTCTTC. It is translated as CASSPTRGVLGAEQFF.

The CDR3 sequence: CASSIGGRGSYTF. In nucleotides, the CDR3 is TGTGCCAGTAGTATAGGTGGAAGGGGCAGCTACACCTTC. The V gene is TRBV19, the J gene TRBJ1-2; D possibly corresponds to TRBD1 (5 bases). This CDR3 comprises 13 residues. Per the germline V gene, CDR1 is LNHDA and CDR2 is SQIVND (reference sequence). V was trimmed by 1 base and J by 9 bases, leaving 12 bases between them.

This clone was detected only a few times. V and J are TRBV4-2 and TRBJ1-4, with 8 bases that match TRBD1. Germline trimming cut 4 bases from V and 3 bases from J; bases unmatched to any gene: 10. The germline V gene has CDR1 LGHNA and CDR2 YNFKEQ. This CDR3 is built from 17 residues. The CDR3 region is CASSLIGQGRPNEKLFF. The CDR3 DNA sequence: TGTGCCAGCAGCCTTATCGGACAGGGAAGGCCTAATGAAAAACTGTTTTTT.

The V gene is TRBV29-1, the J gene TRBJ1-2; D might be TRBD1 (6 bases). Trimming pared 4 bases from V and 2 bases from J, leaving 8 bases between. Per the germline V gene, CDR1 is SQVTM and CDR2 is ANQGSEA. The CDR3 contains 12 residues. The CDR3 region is CSVGGQNYGYTF. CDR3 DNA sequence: TGCAGCGTTGGTGGACAGAACTATGGCTACACCTTC.

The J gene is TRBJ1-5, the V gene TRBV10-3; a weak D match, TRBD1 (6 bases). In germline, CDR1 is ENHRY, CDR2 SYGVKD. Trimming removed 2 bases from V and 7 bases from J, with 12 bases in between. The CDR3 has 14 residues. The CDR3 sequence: CAISERGAGQPQHF. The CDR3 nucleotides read TGTGCCATCAGTGAGCGGGGGGCAGGACAGCCCCAGCATTTT.

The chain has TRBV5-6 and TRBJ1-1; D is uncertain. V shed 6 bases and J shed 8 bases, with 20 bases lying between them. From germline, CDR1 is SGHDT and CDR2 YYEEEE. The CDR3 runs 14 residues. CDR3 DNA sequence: TGTGCCAGCAACCGGGCCGGGCGGCAAGGGGAAGCTTTCTTT. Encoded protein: CASNRAGRQGEAFF.

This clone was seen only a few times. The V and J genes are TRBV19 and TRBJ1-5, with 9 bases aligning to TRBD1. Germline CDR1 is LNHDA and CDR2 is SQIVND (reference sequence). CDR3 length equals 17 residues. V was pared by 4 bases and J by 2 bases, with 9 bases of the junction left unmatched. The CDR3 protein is CASSKLPGQGGNQPQHF. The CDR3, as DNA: TGTGCCAGTAGTAAACTTCCGGGACAGGGTGGCAATCAGCCCCAGCATTTT.

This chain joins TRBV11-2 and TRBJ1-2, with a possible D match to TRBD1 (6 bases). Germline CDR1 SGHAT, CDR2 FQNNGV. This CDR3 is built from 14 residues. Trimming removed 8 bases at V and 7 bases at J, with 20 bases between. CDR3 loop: CASRTAGASGGYTF. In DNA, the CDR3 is TGTGCCAGCCGGACGGCAGGGGCGAGCGGTGGCTACACCTTC.

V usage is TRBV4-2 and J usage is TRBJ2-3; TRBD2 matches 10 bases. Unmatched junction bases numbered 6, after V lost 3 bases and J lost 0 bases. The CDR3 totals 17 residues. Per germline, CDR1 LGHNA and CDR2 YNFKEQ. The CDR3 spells CASSHWTSGTSTDTQYF. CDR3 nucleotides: TGTGCCAGCAGCCACTGGACTAGCGGAACTAGCACAGATACGCAGTATTTT.

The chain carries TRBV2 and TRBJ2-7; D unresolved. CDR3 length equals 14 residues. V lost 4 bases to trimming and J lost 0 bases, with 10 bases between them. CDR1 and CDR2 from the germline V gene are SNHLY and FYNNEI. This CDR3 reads CASSAQRSSYEQYF. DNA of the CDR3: TGTGCCAGCAGTGCACAAAGGAGCTCCTACGAGCAGTACTTC. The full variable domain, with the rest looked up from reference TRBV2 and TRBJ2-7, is EPEVTQTPSHQVTQMGQEVILRCVPISNHLYFYWYRQILGQKVEFLVSFYNNEISEKSEIFDDQFSVERPDGSNFTLKIRSTKLEDSAMYFCASSAQRSSYEQYFGPGTRLTVT.